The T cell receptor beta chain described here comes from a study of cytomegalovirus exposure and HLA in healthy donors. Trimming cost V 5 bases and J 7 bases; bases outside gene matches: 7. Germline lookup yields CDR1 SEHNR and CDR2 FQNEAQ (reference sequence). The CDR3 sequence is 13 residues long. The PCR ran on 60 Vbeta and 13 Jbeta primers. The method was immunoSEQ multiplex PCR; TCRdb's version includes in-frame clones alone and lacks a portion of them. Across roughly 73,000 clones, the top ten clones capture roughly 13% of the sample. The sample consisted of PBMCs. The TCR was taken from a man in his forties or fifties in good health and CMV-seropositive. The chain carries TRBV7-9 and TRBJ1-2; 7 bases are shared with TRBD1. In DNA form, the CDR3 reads TGTGCCAGCAGCCCGGGACAGCTCCGTGGCTACACCTTC. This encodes CASSPGQLRGYTF. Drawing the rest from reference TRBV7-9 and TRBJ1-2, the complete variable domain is DTGVSQNPRHKITKRGQNVTFRCDPISEHNRLYWYRQTLGQGPEFLTYFQNEAQLEKSRLLSDRFSAERPKGSFSTLEIQRTEQGDSAMYLCASSPGQLRGYTFGSGTRLTVV.